The 2 T cell receptor beta chains given below trace back to one sample, sequenced in a study of blood T cell repertoires in COVID-19. Profiled with immunoSEQ multiplex PCR; TCRdb holds only in-frame clones, not every one. This table holds around 200,000 clones, approximately 89% found once. The sample comprised peripheral blood. These receptors all stem from a man between 65 and 80 years old with acute or convalescent COVID-19.

A single count supports this clone. V gene TRBV19 combines with J gene TRBJ1-1, with no clear D. The V end was cut by 1 base, the J end by 10 bases, with 10 bases between. The CDR3 has 12 amino acids. From germline, CDR1 is LNHDA and CDR2 SQIVND (reference sequence). The CDR3 here is CASSIGPHGAFF. The CDR3 DNA follows: TGTGCCAGTAGTATAGGCCCCCACGGAGCTTTCTTT. Full variable domain (rest looked up from reference TRBV19 and TRBJ1-1): DGGITQSPKYLFRKEGQNVTLSCEQNLNHDAMYWYRQDPGQGLRLIYYSQIVNDFQKGDIAEGYSVSREKKESFPLTVTSAQKNPTAFYLCASSIGPHGAFFGQGTRLTVV.

The J gene is TRBJ2-7, the V gene TRBV13; weak D call: TRBD2 (5 bases). There are 14 residues in the CDR3. Between the trimmed V and J ends, which lost 5 bases and 2 bases, there was a span of 13 bases. Germline values: CDR1 PRHDT, CDR2 FYEKMQ (reference sequence). CDR3 protein: CASSKGLVTYEQYF. CDR3 sequence (DNA): TGTGCCAGCAGCAAAGGACTGGTAACCTACGAGCAGTACTTC.